The clone carrying this TCR beta chain showed up just a few times. The antigen remains unidentified. Clones were sequenced by immunoSEQ multiplex PCR, and TCRdb holds only the in-frame ones, with some missing. Here the sample spans approximately 32,000 clones, approximately 89% being singletons. Germline CDR1 is SGHTA and CDR2 is FQGNSA. The CDR3 loop spans 15 amino acids. V was cut by 6 bases and J by 1 base, with 15 bases left in between. The sample comes from a study of a mutant IDH1 vaccine in newly diagnosed glioma. Study-level information: Visits designated V12 and V13 were conducted at weeks 35 and 47, respectively.

The time point here: week 47, end of study. Topical imiquimod was applied with each vaccine dose, which held 300 ug of mutant IDH1 20-mer peptide. This receptor was identified in a man aged 40-49 years with glioma. This rearrangement joins TRBV7-2 to TRBJ1-1; weak D call: TRBD1 (5 bases). Specimen: PBMCs, collected from a glioma patient whose treatment included an IDH1 peptide vaccine. The CDR3 bases are TGTGCCAGCAGTCGTGGCAGGGTTTCGAACACTGAAGCTTTCTTT. It encodes CASSRGRVSNTEAFF.